This entry lists 3 T cell receptor beta chains sequenced from one sample in a study of T cells after yellow fever vaccination. TCRdb ran MiXCR on the 5' RACE reads and lists one entry per CDR3 protein. Of roughly 500,000 distinct CDR3 sequences detected, approximately 21% appear once; the ten largest clones hold roughly an eighth. The sequencing here drew on PBMCs, taken 15 days after the yellow fever booster vaccination. Receptors were obtained from a man aged 30-40 years who received the YFV17D yellow fever vaccine.

The chain has TRBV7-2 and TRBJ2-3, with D uncertain. The CDR3 sequence is 15 residues long. Germline V gene data show CDR1 as SGHTA and CDR2 as FQGNSA. V lost 5 bases, J lost 6 bases, and 18 bases lay in between. In DNA, the CDR3 is TGTGCCAGCAGCGCTGACTTATACTCGACCGATACGCAGTATTTT. Protein sequence: CASSADLYSTDTQYF.

This rearrangement joins TRBV11-2 to TRBJ2-4, with D unclear. The CDR3 consists of 14 residues. Trimming took 4 bases from V and 1 from J, leaving 8 bases between them. CDR1 is SGHAT, CDR2 FQNNGV, per germline. The CDR3 DNA reads TGTGCCAGCAGCTCCTCAGATGCCAAAAACATTCAGTACTTC. Translated, it gives CASSSSDAKNIQYF.

The chain joins TRBV24-1 to TRBJ2-5; possibly TRBD2 for D (5 bases). The CDR3 contains 14 residues. Per the germline V gene, CDR1 is KGHDR and CDR2 is SFDVKD. DNA for the CDR3: TGTGCTATAGACTACCCGGACTCTAAAGAGACCCAGTACTTC. Translated: CAIDYPDSKETQYF.